This entry lists 30 T cell receptor beta chains sequenced from one sample in a study of response to subunit inactivated influenza vaccine. TCRdb reprocessed the RT-PCR reads with MiXCR, giving one entry per CDR3 protein. The sample lists approximately 480,000 distinct CDR3 sequences, approximately 11% occurring once. The sequencing here drew on PBMCs from blood, taken roughly 6 weeks after vaccination. These receptor sequences come from a man in his fifties who received an inactivated influenza vaccine.

J is TRBJ1-2 and V is TRBV19; D is perhaps TRBD1 (5 bases). Trimming removed 7 bases at V and 4 bases at J, with 22 bases between. The CDR3 is 16 amino acids. In germline, CDR1 is LNHDA, CDR2 SQIVND (reference sequence). For the CDR3, the DNA is TGTGCCAGTAACCCTATGGGGCGCAGGTCTGGCTATGGCTACACCTTC. Translated, it gives CASNPMGRRSGYGYTF.

In DNA form, the CDR3 reads TGTGCCAGCAGCCCCGCCGGCACCTACGAGCAGTACTTC. Translating gives CASSPAGTYEQYF. The chain links TRBV7-2 to TRBJ2-7; D gene unclear. Germline assignment: CDR1 SGHTA and CDR2 FQGNSA. The CDR3 is 13 residues long. Deletions cut 5 bases from V and 2 bases from J, with 10 bases between. Looking up the rest from reference TRBV7-2 and TRBJ2-7 gives the full variable domain: GAGVSQSPSNKVTEKGKDVELRCDPISGHTALYWYRQSLGQGLEFLIYFQGNSAPDKSGLPSDRFSAERTGGSVSTLTIQRTQQEDSAVYLCASSPAGTYEQYFGPGTRLTVT.

Only a few counts were recorded for this clonotype. The V and J genes are TRBV5-1 and TRBJ2-2; 7 bases fit TRBD1. From germline, CDR1 is SGHRS and CDR2 YFSETQ. J lost 5 bases, V lost 4 bases, and 5 bases had no gene match. The CDR3 extends over 14 amino acids. CDR3 nucleotide sequence: TGCGCCAGCAGCACTAGACAGGGTACCGGGGAGCTGTTTTTT. Translating it yields CASSTRQGTGELFF.

The V call is TRBV7-2, the J call TRBJ2-1, with 8 bases fitting TRBD1. This CDR3 has 16 amino acids. V lost 4 bases to trimming and J lost 6 bases; unmatched junction nucleotides: 11. Germline V lookup: CDR1 SGHTA, CDR2 FQGNSA. The CDR3 sequence is CASSSDGWTGFNEQFF. CDR3 sequence (DNA): TGTGCCAGCAGCTCCGATGGATGGACAGGGTTCAATGAGCAGTTCTTC.

The sample holds a few counts of this clonotype. The CDR3 DNA reads as TGCAGTGCCCCGGACCCAACCAGTAACTATGGCTACACCTTC. Protein: CSAPDPTSNYGYTF. The chain uses TRBV20-1 and TRBJ1-2; D remains unclear. Germline V lookup: CDR1 DFQATT, CDR2 SNEGSKA (reference sequence). The CDR3 runs to 14 residues. Trimming took off 6 bases at V and 1 base at J, with 15 bases between the two ends.

In nucleotides, the CDR3 is TGTGCCAGCAGCCAAGTCGGACAGGGGTTTCTGTTCTTC. This translates into CASSQVGQGFLFF. V gene TRBV3-1 combines with J gene TRBJ2-1; TRBD1 aligns across 9 bases. The CDR3 sequence is 13 residues long. After removal of 1 base from V and 15 bases from J, the junction contained 7 bases not matched to a gene. Germline CDR1 LGHDT, CDR2 YNNKEL (reference sequence).

This clonotype was seen a few times. The V gene is TRBV6-2 or TRBV6-3, the J gene TRBJ1-5; the D gene is possibly TRBD1 (5 bases). V was shortened by 0 bases and J by 3 bases, with 9 bases between the two germline ends. Germline lookup yields CDR1 MNHEY and CDR2 SVGEGT. The CDR3 has 15 amino acids. The CDR3 here is CASSYSDRSNQPQHF. The DNA for the CDR3 is TGTGCCAGCAGTTACTCTGACAGATCCAATCAGCCCCAGCATTTT.

In its sample, this clonotype was seen many times. The V call is TRBV7-2, the J call TRBJ2-7; D perhaps matches TRBD2 (5 bases). With 2 bases removed from V and 2 bases from J, the gap between germline ends came to 10 bases. Per germline, CDR1 SGHTA and CDR2 FQGNSA. The CDR3 is 14 residues long. The CDR3 DNA follows: TGTGCCAGCAGCTTAAGGGAGTTCGCCTACGAGCAGTACTTC. Translating gives CASSLREFAYEQYF.

This clonotype showed up just a few times. The chain has TRBV20-1 and TRBJ2-5; weak D call: TRBD2 (6 bases). The CDR3 consists of 13 residues. The ends were cut back, 5 bases at V and 2 bases at J, with 12 bases in the middle. From germline, CDR1 is DFQATT and CDR2 SNEGSKA (reference sequence). In nucleotides, the CDR3 is TGCAGTGCTCTAGGCGGGGTACAAGAGACCCAGTACTTC. It is translated as CSALGGVQETQYF.

This clonotype appeared many times. The rearrangement links TRBV6-5 to TRBJ2-7; D gene uncertain. CDR1 is MNHEY, CDR2 SVGAGI, per germline. The CDR3 extends over 11 amino acids. Trimming cost V 5 bases and J 2 bases, with 4 bases left between them. CDR3 in amino acids: CASSTTYEQYF. The CDR3 DNA is TGTGCCAGCAGTACGACCTACGAGCAGTACTTC.

The chain is built from TRBV4-1 and TRBJ2-7, with 7 bases aligning to TRBD1. The length of the CDR3 is 15 residues. Germline assignment: CDR1 MGHRA and CDR2 YSYEKL. V gave up 1 base and J gave up 4 bases; unmatched junction bases: 7. CDR3 nucleotides: TGCGCCAGCAGCCAAGTGTACAGGGGTTTATACGAGCAGTACTTC. Its translation: CASSQVYRGLYEQYF.

The gene calls are TRBV6-1 and TRBJ1-2; 8 bases are shared with TRBD1. V was clipped by 4 bases and J by 5 bases; unmatched bases: 15. CDR1 MNHNS and CDR2 SASEGT come from the germline V gene. This CDR3 is built from 17 residues. The CDR3 bases are TGTGCCAGCAGTGCGACAGGGAAGCCGAACAGGGGGTATGGCTACACCTTC. Protein: CASSATGKPNRGYGYTF.

This clonotype was recorded many times. The chain recombines TRBV9 with TRBJ1-1, with D perhaps TRBD1 (6 bases). The ends were cut back, 2 bases at V and 3 bases at J, with 8 bases in the middle. The CDR3 is 13 amino acids. CDR1 SGDLS and CDR2 YYNGEE come from the germline V gene. The CDR3 DNA is TGTGCCAGCAGCGTCCGGACAGACACTGAAGCTTTCTTT. This gives the protein CASSVRTDTEAFF.

Only a few counts were recorded for this clonotype. The chain carries TRBV6-2 or TRBV6-3 and TRBJ2-1, with 7 bases that match TRBD1. Germline loops: CDR1 MNHEY, CDR2 SVGEGT. V gave up 7 bases and J gave up 1 base; unmatched junction bases: 7. The CDR3 runs to 15 residues. The CDR3 DNA reads TGTGCCAGCAAACTACAGGGGTTATCCTACAATGAGCAGTTCTTC. Translation gives CASKLQGLSYNEQFF.

The chain joins TRBV7-2 to TRBJ1-6, with a possible D match to TRBD1 (5 bases). There are 14 residues in the CDR3. Trimming left V 5 bases short and J 7 bases short, with 12 bases between. Germline V gene lookup returns CDR1 SGHTA and CDR2 FQGNSA. As DNA, the CDR3 is TGTGCCAGCAGCCCTGGGGGTTGGAATTCACCCCTCCACTTT. Translated: CASSPGGWNSPLHF.

This clonotype was seen more than once but under ten times. This sequence joins TRBV4-1 and TRBJ2-3; 12 nucleotides match TRBD2. V dropped 4 bases and J dropped 0; count of bases not matched to a gene: 2. This CDR3 spans 16 amino acids. Looked up from germline, CDR1 is MGHRA and CDR2 is YSYEKL. The CDR3 DNA reads as TGCGCCAGCAGCCTAACTAGCGGGGGGAGCACAGATACGCAGTATTTT. This encodes CASSLTSGGSTDTQYF.

This clonotype was seen a handful of times. The chain recombines TRBV20-1 with TRBJ1-2; D is unresolved. The CDR3 is made up of 13 amino acids. Germline CDR1 is DFQATT and CDR2 is SNEGSKA (reference sequence). V was pared by 3 bases and J by 3 bases, with 11 bases between. Here the CDR3 reads CSARDGLYYGYTF. CDR3 nucleotide sequence: TGCAGTGCTAGGGACGGTCTTTACTATGGCTACACCTTC.

The sample holds many counts of this clonotype. CDR3 protein: CAIRGTQKETQYF. DNA of the CDR3: TGTGCCATCAGGGGGACACAGAAAGAGACCCAGTACTTC. The chain is built from TRBV10-3 and TRBJ2-5, with TRBD1 as a possible D gene (6 bases). Trimming stripped 6 bases from V and 3 bases from J, with 11 bases between. CDR1 and CDR2 (germline): ENHRY, SYGVKD. The CDR3 is 13 residues long.

The chain has TRBV4-2 and TRBJ1-1, with D uncertain. Per germline, CDR1 LGHNA and CDR2 YNFKEQ. This CDR3 spans 15 amino acids. V dropped 0 bases and J dropped 0 bases, with 8 bases sitting between them. The CDR3 reads CASSQERTVNTEAFF. CDR3 bases: TGTGCCAGCAGCCAAGAACGGACGGTGAACACTGAAGCTTTCTTT.

The sample holds a few counts of this clonotype. J is TRBJ2-7 and V is TRBV7-2; maybe TRBD2 (6 bases). This CDR3 comprises 15 residues. Germline CDR1 reads SGHTA; CDR2 reads FQGNSA. Deletions cut 5 bases from V and 3 bases from J, with 17 bases between. CDR3 coding DNA: TGTGCCAGCAGCCCCCAGGAGGGCAATTTCTACGAGCAGTACTTC. This translates into CASSPQEGNFYEQYF.

At least ten counts were recorded for this clonotype. V and J are TRBV15 and TRBJ2-1, with TRBD1 matching over 7 bases. Germline CDR1 LNHNV, CDR2 YYDKDF (reference sequence). The CDR3 runs 15 residues. The J segment lost 1 base and the V segment lost 4 bases, leaving 4 bases of the junction unmatched. CDR3 nucleotide sequence: TGTGCCACCAGCAAACGACAGGGATCCTACAATGAGCAGTTCTTC. This encodes CATSKRQGSYNEQFF.

The chain has TRBV28 and TRBJ2-7; possibly TRBD2 for D (5 bases). Germline assignment: CDR1 MDHEN and CDR2 SYDVKM. This CDR3 is built from 17 residues. Trimming removed 4 bases at V and 0 bases at J, with 19 bases between. The CDR3 loop is CASSSDPGYRISYEQYF. In DNA, the CDR3 is TGTGCCAGCAGTTCCGATCCGGGGTATCGGATCTCCTACGAGCAGTACTTC.

This clonotype came up a few times. The J gene is TRBJ1-1, the V gene TRBV5-1; D may be TRBD1 (6 bases). V was trimmed by 4 bases and J by 1 base, leaving 8 bases between them. Germline lookup yields CDR1 SGHRS and CDR2 YFSETQ. The CDR3 contains 13 residues. CDR3 nucleotides: TGCGCCAGCAGCAAGGACAGGAACACTGAAGCTTTCTTT. Translating it yields CASSKDRNTEAFF.

This clonotype occurred many times. The chain links TRBV7-9 to TRBJ1-1, with D perhaps matching TRBD1 (5 bases). The CDR3 has 12 amino acids. V was cut by 4 bases and J by 5 bases, with 8 bases left in between. Germline CDR1 reads SEHNR; CDR2 reads FQNEAQ (reference sequence). The CDR3 region is CASSSQGTEAFF. CDR3 nucleotide sequence: TGTGCCAGCAGCTCCCAGGGAACTGAAGCTTTCTTT. Looking up the rest from reference TRBV7-9 and TRBJ1-1 gives the full variable domain: DTGVSQNPRHKITKRGQNVTFRCDPISEHNRLYWYRQTLGQGPEFLTYFQNEAQLEKSRLLSDRFSAERPKGSFSTLEIQRTEQGDSAMYLCASSSQGTEAFFGQGTRLTVV.

This clonotype has a count of ten or more. The CDR3: CASRSRQNTEAFF. In nucleotides, the CDR3 is TGTGCCAGCCGATCTCGACAGAACACTGAAGCTTTCTTT. The genes are TRBV7-9 and TRBJ1-1; no clear D. This CDR3 spans 13 amino acids. CDR1 and CDR2 (germline): SEHNR, FQNEAQ (reference sequence). V lost 8 bases, J lost 1 base, and 11 bases lay in between.

V usage is TRBV2 and J usage is TRBJ2-5; D is unresolved. Germline lookup yields CDR1 SNHLY and CDR2 FYNNEI. This CDR3 is built from 11 residues. Trimming left V 8 bases short and J 5 bases short, with 9 bases between. The CDR3 loop reads CASQLMETQYF. The CDR3 DNA follows: TGTGCCAGCCAGTTGATGGAGACCCAGTACTTC.

This clonotype has more than one count but fewer than ten. The V call is TRBV5-1, the J call TRBJ2-7; 12 nucleotides line up with TRBD1. J was trimmed by 6 bases and V by 2 bases; bases with no gene match: 3. Germline V gene sequence: CDR1 SGHRS, CDR2 YFSETQ. This CDR3 comprises 14 residues. CDR3 amino acids: CASSFGTGGLEQYF. The CDR3 DNA sequence: TGCGCCAGCAGCTTCGGGACAGGGGGCCTCGAGCAGTACTTC. The full variable domain, in which reference TRBV5-1 and TRBJ2-7 provide the parts outside the CDR3, is KAGVTQTPRYLIKTRGQQVTLSCSPISGHRSVSWYQQTPGQGLQFLFEYFSETQRNKGNFPGRFSGRQFSNSRSEMNVSTLELGDSALYLCASSFGTGGLEQYFGPGTRLTVT.

This clonotype turned up a few times. V gene TRBV29-1 combines with J gene TRBJ2-5, with D possibly matching TRBD2 (7 bases). This CDR3 region has 14 residues. V dropped 4 bases and J dropped 3 bases, with 15 bases sitting between them. Germline-derived CDR1 and CDR2 are SQVTM and ANQGSEA. For the CDR3, the DNA is TGCAGCGTTGGAAGGGGGAGGGCCGAAGAGACCCAGTACTTC. This gives the protein CSVGRGRAEETQYF. The complete variable domain, with remaining parts taken from reference TRBV29-1 and TRBJ2-5, reads SAVISQKPSRDICQRGTSLTIQCQVDSQVTMMFWYRQQPGQSLTLIATANQGSEATYESGFVIDKFPISRPNLTFSTLTVSNMSPEDSSIYLCSVGRGRAEETQYFGPGTRLLVL.

A few counts support this clonotype. This sequence joins TRBV20-1 and TRBJ1-2; 9 bases match TRBD1. This CDR3 spans 13 amino acids. Trimming cost V 0 bases and J 8 bases; bases outside gene matches: 4. Germline-derived CDR1 and CDR2 are DFQATT and SNEGSKA (reference sequence). The DNA of the CDR3 is TGCAGTGCTAGAGATTACAGGGGGCAAGGCTACACCTTC. Its protein product is CSARDYRGQGYTF.

In its sample, this clonotype was seen a few times. The chain joins TRBV3-1 to TRBJ2-6; no firm D call. Trimming removed 0 bases at V and 8 bases at J, with 5 bases between. The CDR3 is made up of 13 amino acids. CDR1 is LGHDT and CDR2 is YNNKEL in the germline V gene (reference sequence). The CDR3 spells CASSQDPPNVLTF. CDR3 bases: TGTGCCAGCAGCCAAGATCCGCCCAACGTCCTGACTTTC. Full variable domain (rest looked up from reference TRBV3-1 and TRBJ2-6): DTAVSQTPKYLVTQMGNDKSIKCEQNLGHDTMYWYKQDSKKFLKIMFSYNNKELIINETVPNRFSPKSPDKAHLNLHINSLELGDSAVYFCASSQDPPNVLTFGAGSRLTVL.